These 2 T cell receptor beta chains were all obtained from the same sample, sequenced in a study of sequential checkpoint blockade in melanoma. Sample treatment: randomized to nivolumab then ipilimumab (arm A) or the reverse (arm B). TCRdb keeps only in-frame clones here, not all; method: immunoSEQ multiplex PCR. The sample yields under 40,000 clones, about 88% seen once. Sequenced material: CD8+ T cells sorted from blood (inferred from file names), taken from a patient given nivolumab and ipilimumab in sequence. These receptors all stem from a human donor with melanoma.

The genes are TRBV7-6 and TRBJ2-5; tentatively, D is TRBD2 (5 bases). The V and J ends lost 5 bases and 1 base respectively, with 14 bases between them. This CDR3 has 15 residues. Germline V gene lookup returns CDR1 SGHVS and CDR2 FNYEAQ. Here the CDR3 DNA reads TGTGCCAGCAGCGCACACTCCGGGATCCAAGAGACCCAGTACTTC. Its translation: CASSAHSGIQETQYF.

V gene TRBV7-8 combines with J gene TRBJ2-5; a possible D gene is TRBD2 (7 bases). There are 14 residues in the CDR3. The V gene's germline CDR1 is SGHVS and CDR2 FQNEAQ. The germline V and J ends were trimmed by 11 bases and 5 bases, with 21 bases remaining between them. CDR3 bases: TGTGCCGGACAGCTAGCGGCTCTTGGGGAGACCCAGTACTTC. Translated: CAGQLAALGETQYF.